The next 8 T cell receptor beta chains were all read from a single sample in a study of post-analysis software for immune sequencing data. Unique molecular identifiers tagged the TCR beta cDNA libraries. In TCRdb, the PCR reads were re-called with MiXCR into one record per CDR3 protein. The top ten clones hold more than 1.5% of a sample with 450,000 to 650,000 distinct CDR3 sequences, about 44% of them seen once. Which antigens these TCRs recognize remains unknown. Study conclusions and caveats: Among roughly 5 TRBV segments more frequent in patients than controls were TRBV5-6, TRBV5-1 and TRBV20-1.

The sequenced sample consisted of blood. Receptor source: a girl aged 10-17 years with multiple sclerosis.

The rearrangement links TRBV5-1 to TRBJ2-5; either TRBD1 or TRBD2 may supply D (7 bases each). The last part of the DNA fits TRBJ2-7 better; the J call may be wrong. CDR1 and CDR2 from the germline V gene are SGHRS and YFSETQ. The CDR3 length is 15 residues. This CDR3 is CASSPRGGGSHEQYF. DNA for the CDR3: TGCGCCAGCAGCCCCAGGGGGGGCGGGAGCCACGAGCAGTACTTC.

This chain connects TRBV4-1 to TRBJ2-3; D might be TRBD1 or TRBD2, each matching 5 bases. Germline V CDR1 and CDR2: MGHRA, YSYEKL. The V gene lost 0 bases and the J gene lost 1 base, with 11 bases spanning the gap. CDR3 length: 16 amino acids. The CDR3 nucleotides are TGCGCCAGCAGCCAAGATTTGCGAGGGGGCACAGATACGCAGTATTTT. The encoded protein is CASSQDLRGGTDTQYF.

The chain couples TRBV7-8 to TRBJ2-5; TRBD1 is a possible D gene (5 bases). This CDR3 is 14 amino acids long. CDR1 and CDR2 (germline): SGHVS, FQNEAQ. Trimming took off 7 bases at V and 2 bases at J, with 14 bases between the two ends. The CDR3 spells CASTHQGYQETQYF. The CDR3 DNA reads as TGTGCCAGCACCCATCAGGGTTATCAAGAGACCCAGTACTTC.

The chain joins TRBV3-1 to TRBJ2-7; the D gene is possibly TRBD2 (5 bases). The length of the CDR3 is 15 residues. Germline lookup yields CDR1 LGHDT and CDR2 YNNKEL (reference sequence). V shed 5 bases and J shed 3 bases, with 17 bases lying between them. CDR3 sequence: CASSADPLGGYEQYF. As DNA, the CDR3 is TGTGCCAGCAGCGCTGATCCGCTTGGAGGCTACGAGCAGTACTTC.

The V call is TRBV12-3 or TRBV12-4, the J call TRBJ2-1; TRBD1 matches at 7 bases. This CDR3 contains 15 residues. V shed 8 bases and J 7 bases; nucleotides not matched to a gene: 14. The CDR3 nucleotides are TGTGCCAGCGGGCCGGGACAGCCTGGAGTAAATGAGCAGTTCTTC. This codes for CASGPGQPGVNEQFF.

The chain combines TRBV6-2 or TRBV6-3 with TRBJ2-7; D gene ambiguous. V lost 2 bases, J lost 0 bases, and 11 bases lay in between. From germline, CDR1 is MNHEY and CDR2 SVGEGT. The CDR3 is 15 amino acids. CDR3 in amino acids: CASSYGRGPSYEQYF. Here the CDR3 DNA reads TGTGCCAGCAGTTACGGGCGTGGACCCTCCTACGAGCAGTACTTC.

This clonotype has only a few counts. V usage is TRBV5-1 and J usage is TRBJ1-4, with no clear D. Deletions cut 2 bases from V and 5 bases from J, with 7 bases between. The CDR3 covers 13 residues. From germline, CDR1 is SGHRS and CDR2 YFSETQ. The CDR3 reads CASSLQNNEKLFF. The CDR3 region has the DNA TGCGCCAGCAGCTTACAGAACAATGAAAAACTGTTTTTT.

The V and J genes are TRBV5-1 and TRBJ1-2; the match to TRBD1 covers 7 bases. V gave up 3 bases and J gave up 6 bases; unmatched junction bases: 5. CDR1 is SGHRS and CDR2 is YFSETQ in the germline V gene. The CDR3 length is 13 residues. In nucleotides, the CDR3 is TGCGCCAGCAGCTCAGGACAGGCCGATGGCTACACCTTC. It specifies CASSSGQADGYTF.